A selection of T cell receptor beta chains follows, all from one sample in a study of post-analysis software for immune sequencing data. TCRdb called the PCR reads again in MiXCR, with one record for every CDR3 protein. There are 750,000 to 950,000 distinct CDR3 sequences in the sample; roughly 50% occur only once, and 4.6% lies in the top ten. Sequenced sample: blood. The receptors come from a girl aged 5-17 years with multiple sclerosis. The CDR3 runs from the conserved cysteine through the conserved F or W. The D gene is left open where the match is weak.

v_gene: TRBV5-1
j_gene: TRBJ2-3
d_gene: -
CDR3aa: CASSLAVKEGDTQYF

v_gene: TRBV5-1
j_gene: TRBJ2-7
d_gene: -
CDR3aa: CASSFQGSGQYF

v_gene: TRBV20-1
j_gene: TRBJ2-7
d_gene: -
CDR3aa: CSASRGGSANEQYF

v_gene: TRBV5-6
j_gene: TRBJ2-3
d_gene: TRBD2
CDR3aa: CASSLLRGLAGGPSTDTQYF

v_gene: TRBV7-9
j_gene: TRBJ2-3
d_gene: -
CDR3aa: CASSHDREEDTQYF

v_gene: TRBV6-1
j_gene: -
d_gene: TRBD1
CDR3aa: CASLRQGNYEQYF

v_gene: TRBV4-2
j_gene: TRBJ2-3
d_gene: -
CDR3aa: CASSQVMATQYF

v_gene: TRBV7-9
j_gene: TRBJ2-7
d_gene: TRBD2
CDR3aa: CASSLLVGGYEQYF

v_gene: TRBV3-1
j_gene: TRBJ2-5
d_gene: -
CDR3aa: CASSQGLGDLKGETQYF

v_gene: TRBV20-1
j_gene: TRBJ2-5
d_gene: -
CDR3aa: CSARSTGTKETQYF

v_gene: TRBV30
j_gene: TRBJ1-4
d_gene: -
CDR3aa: CAWSVTGTSLFF

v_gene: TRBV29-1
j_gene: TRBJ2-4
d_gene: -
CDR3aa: CSVERGQVGNIQYF

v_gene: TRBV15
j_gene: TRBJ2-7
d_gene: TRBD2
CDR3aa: CATSRDLPSGDNEQYF

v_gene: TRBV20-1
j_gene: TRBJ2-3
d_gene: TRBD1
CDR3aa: CSARVQIGQDLSPDTQYF

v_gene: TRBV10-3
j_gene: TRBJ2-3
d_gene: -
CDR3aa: CAISEPGLQATDTQYF

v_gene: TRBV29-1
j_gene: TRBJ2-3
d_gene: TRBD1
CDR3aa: CSGDRGSDTQYF

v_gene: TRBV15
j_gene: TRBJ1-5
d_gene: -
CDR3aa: CATSIGNQPQHF

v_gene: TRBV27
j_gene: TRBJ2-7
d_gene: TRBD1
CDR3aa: CASRPRPGQGSYEQYF

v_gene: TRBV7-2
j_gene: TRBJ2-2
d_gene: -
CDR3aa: CASSLEGFSGELFF

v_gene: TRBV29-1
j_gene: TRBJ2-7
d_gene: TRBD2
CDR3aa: CSVVGPGTSGRYPDEQYF

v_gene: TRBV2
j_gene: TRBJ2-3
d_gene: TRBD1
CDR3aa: CASRDSGTDTQYF

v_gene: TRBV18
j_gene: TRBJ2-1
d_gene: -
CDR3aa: CASSPLGGEKDNEQFF

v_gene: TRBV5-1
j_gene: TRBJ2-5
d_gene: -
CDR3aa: CASSWTEGAVETQYF

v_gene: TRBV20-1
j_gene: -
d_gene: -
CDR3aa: CSAREVHEQYF

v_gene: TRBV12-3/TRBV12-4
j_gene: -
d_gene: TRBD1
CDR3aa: CASSYRGGYEQYF

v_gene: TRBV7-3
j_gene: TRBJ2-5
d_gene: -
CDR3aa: CASSLRPAQYF

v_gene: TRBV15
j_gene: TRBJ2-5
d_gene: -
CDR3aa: CATSSTAKETQYF

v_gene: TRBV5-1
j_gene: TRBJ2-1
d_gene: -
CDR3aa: CASSLNQGKMSNEQFF

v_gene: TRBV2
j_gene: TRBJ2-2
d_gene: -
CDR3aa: CASSESLGGVSGELFF

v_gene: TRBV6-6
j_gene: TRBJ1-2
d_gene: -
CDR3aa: CASSSGPRGRYYGYTF

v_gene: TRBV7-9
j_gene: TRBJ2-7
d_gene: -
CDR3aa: CASSHGDALGYEQYF

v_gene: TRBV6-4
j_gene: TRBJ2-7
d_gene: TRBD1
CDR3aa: CASSDGWHRGVSYEQYF

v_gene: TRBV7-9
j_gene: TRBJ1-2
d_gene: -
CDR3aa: CASSLGGILGSTNYGYTF

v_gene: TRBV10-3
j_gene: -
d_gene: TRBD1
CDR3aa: CAISRTGDETQYF

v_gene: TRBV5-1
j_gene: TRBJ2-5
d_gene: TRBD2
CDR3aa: CASSLSGNQETQYF

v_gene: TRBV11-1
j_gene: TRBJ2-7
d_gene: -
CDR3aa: CASSPRTLPWDQYF

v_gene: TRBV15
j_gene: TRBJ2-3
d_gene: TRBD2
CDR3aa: CATSPAIAGPADTQYF

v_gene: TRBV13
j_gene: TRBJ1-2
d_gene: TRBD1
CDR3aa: CASSLARDRGGYGYTF

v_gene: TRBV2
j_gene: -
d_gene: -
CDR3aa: CASSPLRSEQYF

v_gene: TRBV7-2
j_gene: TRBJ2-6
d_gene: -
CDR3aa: CASSSYRMGRSGANVLTF

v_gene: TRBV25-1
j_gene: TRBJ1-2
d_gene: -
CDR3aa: CASSETGLPYYTF

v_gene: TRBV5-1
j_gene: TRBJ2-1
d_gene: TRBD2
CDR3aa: CASSSRAGEAYNEQFF

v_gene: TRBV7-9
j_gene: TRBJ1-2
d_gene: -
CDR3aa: CASSPEKGYTF

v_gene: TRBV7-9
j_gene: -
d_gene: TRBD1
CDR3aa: CASSSAGTVQETQYF

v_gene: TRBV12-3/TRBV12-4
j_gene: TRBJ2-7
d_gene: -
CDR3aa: CASSPPDIPYEQYF

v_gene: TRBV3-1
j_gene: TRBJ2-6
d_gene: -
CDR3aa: CASSHDPVANVLTF

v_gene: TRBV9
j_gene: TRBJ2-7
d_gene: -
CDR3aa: CASGGEFSYEQYF

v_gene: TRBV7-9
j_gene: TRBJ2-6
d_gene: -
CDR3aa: CAMRILSGANVLTF

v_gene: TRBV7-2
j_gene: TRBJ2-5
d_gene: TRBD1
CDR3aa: CASSLGTGFQETQYF

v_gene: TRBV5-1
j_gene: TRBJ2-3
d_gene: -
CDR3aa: CASSFQGQGTDAQYF

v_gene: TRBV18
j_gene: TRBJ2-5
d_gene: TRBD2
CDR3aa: CASSPPEGTRIRETQYF

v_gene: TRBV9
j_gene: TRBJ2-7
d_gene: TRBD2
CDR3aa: CASSVEGGDTYEQYF